A single sample gave rise to the 7 T cell receptor beta chains below, sequenced in a study of T cell responses to AZD1222 COVID-19 vaccine. TCRdb keeps only in-frame clones here, not all; method: immunoSEQ multiplex PCR. Counted here are 150,000 or so clones, 88% occurring once; the ten biggest clones make up approximately 3.1%. The source material was peripheral blood, sampled on day 0 of AZD1222 vaccination. Receptors were obtained from an adult in good health.

The DNA for the CDR3 is TGTGCCAGCAGCCCGTTCCGGGGAGAGACCCAGTACTTC. Translation: CASSPFRGETQYF. This chain uses TRBV11-2 with TRBJ2-5; D is perhaps TRBD2 (5 bases). CDR3 size: 13 residues. V dropped 5 bases and J dropped 4 bases, with 11 bases sitting between them. CDR1 and CDR2 from the germline V gene are SGHAT and FQNNGV.

This chain uses TRBV6-5 with TRBJ1-2; perhaps TRBD1 as D (5 bases). Germline CDR1 is MNHEY and CDR2 is SVGAGI. The CDR3 is made up of 13 amino acids. V lost 2 bases and J 2 bases, leaving 6 bases between the germline ends. The chain's CDR3 is CASSYGANYGYTF. The CDR3 DNA reads as TGTGCCAGCAGTTACGGGGCGAACTATGGCTACACCTTC.

CDR3 amino acids: CASSPRRTLPRDTQYF. In nucleotides, the CDR3 is TGTGCCAGCAGCCCCCGGCGGACCCTGCCTAGAGATACGCAGTATTTT. The chain joins TRBV7-9 to TRBJ2-3; D unclear. This CDR3 region has 16 residues. Germline values: CDR1 SEHNR, CDR2 FQNEAQ (reference sequence). V lost 5 bases and J 5 bases, leaving 20 bases between the germline ends.

The V gene is TRBV7-8, the J gene TRBJ1-1, with 7 positions matching TRBD1. Trimming removed 5 bases from V and 1 base from J; junction bases left unmatched: 7. In germline, CDR1 is SGHVS, CDR2 FQNEAQ. CDR3 length: 15 residues. The CDR3 sequence: CASSQDRAENTEAFF. In nucleotides, the CDR3 is TGTGCCAGCAGCCAAGACAGGGCAGAGAACACTGAAGCTTTCTTT.

The chain combines TRBV11-2 with TRBJ2-5, with 7 bases that match TRBD1. This CDR3 comprises 13 residues. V shed 4 bases and J 7 bases; nucleotides not matched to a gene: 6. Germline V gives CDR1 SGHAT, CDR2 FQNNGV. CDR3 coding DNA: TGTGCCAGCAGCTCGGGACAGCCGGCGACCCAGTACTTC. Its protein is CASSSGQPATQYF.

V is TRBV19 and J is TRBJ2-7; 7 bases map to TRBD1. J was trimmed by 2 bases and V by 0 bases; bases with no gene match: 7. CDR3 length equals 16 residues. From germline, CDR1 is LNHDA and CDR2 SQIVND (reference sequence). CDR3 region: CASSIEQGLPPYEQYF. The DNA for the CDR3 is TGTGCCAGTAGTATAGAACAGGGGCTTCCCCCCTACGAGCAGTACTTC. Full variable domain (outside the CDR3, taken from reference TRBV19 and TRBJ2-7): DGGITQSPKYLFRKEGQNVTLSCEQNLNHDAMYWYRQDPGQGLRLIYYSQIVNDFQKGDIAEGYSVSREKKESFPLTVTSAQKNPTAFYLCASSIEQGLPPYEQYFGPGTRLTVT.

The rearrangement links TRBV11-2 to TRBJ1-3; D call uncertain. This CDR3 spans 14 amino acids. Trimming took off 2 bases at V and 3 bases at J, with 8 bases between the two ends. Germline CDR1 SGHAT, CDR2 FQNNGV. The CDR3 nucleotides read TGTGCCAGCAGCTTAAATTCCGTTGGAAACACCATATATTTT. Translation gives CASSLNSVGNTIYF.